This T cell receptor (beta chain) was sequenced during a study of T cell responses to AZD1222 COVID-19 vaccine (dated by TCRdb to the early 2020s). Context from the whole study: TCR sequencing covered about 230 trial participants: 200 to 220 given two doses of AZD1222 and approximately 25 given two doses of MenACWY control vaccine. Trial participants were enrolled into age subgroups of 18-55, 56-69 and 70-plus years, which contained around 140, 26 and 57 TCR-sequenced participants, respectively.

This clone was seen only a few times. Its antigen remains undetermined. Per-base quality was not reported, and no clone a single base away is much larger than it. The CDR3 starts with the cysteine, ends with the phenylalanine, and has 13 residues. Of all the DNA, just the CDR3 is kept, 39 bases in frame from base 1. Germline trimming amounts to 5 bases on V and 12 bases on J, with 10 as the count of junction bases outside the gene matches. Beyond this particular receptor, the publication reports: Participants were mostly white British, with more females than males. The authors suggested clonal diversity may have been underestimated. The vaccine-associated CD4 TCRs covered the entire spike protein, and the dominant responses fell in regions 160-218 and 743-854. Reportedly, close to half of the unique spike-specific TCRs recognized epitopes lying outside the regions that are mutated in the B.1.351 and B.1.1.7 variants. A significant rise in spike-specific TCR breadth and depth was observed after two AZD1222 doses relative to day 0 and relative to MenACWY recipients. Only six AZD1222 recipients were SARS-CoV-2 seropositive at baseline, limiting conclusions about previously exposed vaccinees. The 56-69-year group was small, and its depth increase did not reach significance, likely because of low power. Because no day 14 peak-response samples were available, repertoires were characterized only after the peak T cell response.

Reading the label with the study, this specimen's time point is: about 28 days (+/-7) after the second vaccine dose. Because spike-specific TCR depth and breadth did not differ between the two schedules, AZD1222 recipients who got a second dose at roughly 4 weeks were pooled with those who got a second dose at roughly 12 weeks. Vaccinee samples came from UK trials COV001 and COV002, including a single-blind randomized controlled phase 2/3 trial of AZD1222 (ChAdOx1 nCoV-19) in healthy adults. For TCRbeta chain sequencing, PBMC samples from trial participants were taken at day 0 and at day 28 after the second dose. The CDR3 regions of human TCRbeta chains were analyzed by immunosequencing. From the authors' description of their analysis: TCRs in the repertoires were matched against a reference library of SARS-CoV-2-specific TCRs that had been generated with the MIRA antigen-specificity platform. Breadth was defined as the fraction of unique TCRs that were SARS-CoV-2-associated. Depth was defined as the fraction of total T cells that were SARS-CoV-2-associated. Each spike-specific TCR was assigned to its reactive spike region and to a CD4 or CD8 class using the MIRA data. Log10-transformed breadth and depth values were compared by one-way ANOVA with Sidak's multiple comparisons tests. The table comes from immuneACCESS by way of TCRdb, which keeps in-frame sequences with V and J called. Part of the clones is missing from these tables; in studies checked, under half for an unresolved V gene and the rest for unknown reasons. That table furnishes V, J and clone size, whereas the DNA furnished D and trimming. The sample table shows roughly 150,000 clones, and approximately 88% are seen once. The ten largest make up 0.85% to 1.2% of the sample.

The rearranged segments are TRBV12-3 or TRBV12-4 and TRBJ1-2, with 9 central nucleotides matching TRBD1. Here the sequenced sample was peripheral blood, taken 28 days after the second AZD1222 dose. The TCR was taken from an adult who received the AZD1222 COVID-19 vaccine. CDR3 region: CASSHSGTGYNTF. Read as DNA, the sequence is TGTGCCAGCAGTCATTCCGGGACAGGGTACAACACCTTC.